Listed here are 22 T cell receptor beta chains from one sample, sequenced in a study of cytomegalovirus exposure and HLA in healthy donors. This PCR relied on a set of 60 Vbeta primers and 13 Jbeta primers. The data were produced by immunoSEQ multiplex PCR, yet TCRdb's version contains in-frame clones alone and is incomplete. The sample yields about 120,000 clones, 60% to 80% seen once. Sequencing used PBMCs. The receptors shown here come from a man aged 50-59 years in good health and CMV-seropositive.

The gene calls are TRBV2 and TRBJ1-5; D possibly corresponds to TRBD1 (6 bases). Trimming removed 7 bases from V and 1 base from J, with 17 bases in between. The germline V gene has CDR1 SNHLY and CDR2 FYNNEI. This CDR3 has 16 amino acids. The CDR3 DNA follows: TGTGCCAGCAAGAGGACAGTATTAAAGAGCAATCAGCCCCAGCATTTT. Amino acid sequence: CASKRTVLKSNQPQHF.

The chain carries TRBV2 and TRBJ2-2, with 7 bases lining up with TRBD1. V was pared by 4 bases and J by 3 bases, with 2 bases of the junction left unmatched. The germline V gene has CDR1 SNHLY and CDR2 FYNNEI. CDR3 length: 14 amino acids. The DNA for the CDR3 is TGTGCCAGCAGTGGACAGGGCCACACCGGGGAGCTGTTTTTT. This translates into CASSGQGHTGELFF. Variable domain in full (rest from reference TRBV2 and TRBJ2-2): EPEVTQTPSHQVTQMGQEVILRCVPISNHLYFYWYRQILGQKVEFLVSFYNNEISEKSEIFDDQFSVERPDGSNFTLKIRSTKLEDSAMYFCASSGQGHTGELFFGEGSRLTVL.

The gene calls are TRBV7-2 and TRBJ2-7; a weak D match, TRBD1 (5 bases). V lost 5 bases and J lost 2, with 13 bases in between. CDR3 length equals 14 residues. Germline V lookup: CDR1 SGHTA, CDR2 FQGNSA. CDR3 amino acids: CASSPDSSTYEQYF. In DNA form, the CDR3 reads TGTGCCAGCAGCCCCGACAGTTCGACCTACGAGCAGTACTTC.

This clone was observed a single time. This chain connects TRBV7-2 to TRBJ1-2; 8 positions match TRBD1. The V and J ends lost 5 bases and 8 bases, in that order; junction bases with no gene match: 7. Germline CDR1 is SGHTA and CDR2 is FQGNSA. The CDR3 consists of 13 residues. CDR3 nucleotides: TGTGCCAGCAGCGAACGGACAGGGACCGGCTACACCTTC. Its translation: CASSERTGTGYTF.

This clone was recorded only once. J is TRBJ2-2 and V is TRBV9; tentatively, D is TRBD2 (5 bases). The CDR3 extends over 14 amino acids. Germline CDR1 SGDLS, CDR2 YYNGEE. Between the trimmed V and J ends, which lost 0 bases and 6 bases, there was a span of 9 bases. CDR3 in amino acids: CASSVVEGSGELFF. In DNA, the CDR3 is TGTGCCAGCAGCGTAGTTGAGGGTTCCGGGGAGCTGTTTTTT.

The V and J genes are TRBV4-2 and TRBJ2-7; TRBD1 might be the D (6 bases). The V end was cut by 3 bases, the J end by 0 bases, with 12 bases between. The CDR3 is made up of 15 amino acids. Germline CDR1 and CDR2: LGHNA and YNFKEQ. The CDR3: CASSQTTGRSYEQYF. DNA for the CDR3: TGTGCCAGCAGCCAGACGACAGGACGCTCCTACGAGCAGTACTTC.

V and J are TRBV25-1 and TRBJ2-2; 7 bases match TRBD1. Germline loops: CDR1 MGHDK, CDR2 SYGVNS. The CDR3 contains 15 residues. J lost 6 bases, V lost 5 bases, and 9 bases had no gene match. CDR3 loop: CASSKLGQAAGELFF. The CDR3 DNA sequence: TGTGCCAGCAGTAAACTAGGACAGGCTGCCGGGGAGCTGTTTTTT.

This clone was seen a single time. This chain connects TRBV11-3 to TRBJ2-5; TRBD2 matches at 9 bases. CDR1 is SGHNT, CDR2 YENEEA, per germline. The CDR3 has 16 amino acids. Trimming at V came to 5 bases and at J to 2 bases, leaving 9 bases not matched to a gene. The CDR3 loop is CASSLLGGGVQETQYF. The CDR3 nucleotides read TGTGCCAGCAGCCTGCTGGGCGGGGGGGTACAAGAGACCCAGTACTTC. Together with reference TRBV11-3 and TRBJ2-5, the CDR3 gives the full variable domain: EAGVVQSPRYKIIEKKQPVAFWCNPISGHNTLYWYLQNLGQGPELLIRYENEEAVDDSQLPKDRFSAERLKGVDSTLKIQPAELGDSAVYLCASSLLGGGVQETQYFGPGTRLLVL.

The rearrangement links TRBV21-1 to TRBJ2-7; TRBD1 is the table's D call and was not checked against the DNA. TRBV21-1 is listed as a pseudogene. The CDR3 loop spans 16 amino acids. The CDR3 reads CASSGRQGKAFYEQYF. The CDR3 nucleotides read TGTGCCAGCAGCGGTCGACAGGGGAAGGCGTTTTACGAGCAGTACTTC.

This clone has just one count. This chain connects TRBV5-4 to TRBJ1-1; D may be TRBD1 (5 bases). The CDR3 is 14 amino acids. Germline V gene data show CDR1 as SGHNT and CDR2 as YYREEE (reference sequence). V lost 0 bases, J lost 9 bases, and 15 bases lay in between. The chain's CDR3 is CASSLALHDSKAFF. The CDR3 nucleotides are TGTGCCAGCAGCTTGGCCCTTCACGACAGCAAAGCTTTCTTT.

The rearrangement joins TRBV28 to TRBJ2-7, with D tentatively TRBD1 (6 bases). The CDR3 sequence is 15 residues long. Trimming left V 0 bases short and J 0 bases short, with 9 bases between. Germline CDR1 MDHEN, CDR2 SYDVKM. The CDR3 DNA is TGTGCCAGCAGTTTATGGGGGACACGCTCCTACGAGCAGTACTTC. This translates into CASSLWGTRSYEQYF.

CDR3 DNA sequence: TGTGCCAGCAGTCTCTCCCCGAGCGGGACGACAGATACGCAGTATTTT. Translating it yields CASSLSPSGTTDTQYF. The V call is TRBV7-9, the J call TRBJ2-3; 7 nucleotides align to TRBD2. The V gene end was trimmed by 6 bases and the J gene end by 3 bases; junction bases not matched to a gene: 12. The germline CDR1 and CDR2 sequences are SEHNR and FQNEAQ (reference sequence). The CDR3 is 16 residues long.

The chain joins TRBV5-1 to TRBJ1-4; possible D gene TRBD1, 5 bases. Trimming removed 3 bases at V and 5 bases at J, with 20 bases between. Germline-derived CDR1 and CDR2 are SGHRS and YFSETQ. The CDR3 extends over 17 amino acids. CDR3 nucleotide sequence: TGCGCCAGCAGCTCGGCAGGGCAGGCTAATTCCAATGAAAAACTGTTTTTT. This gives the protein CASSSAGQANSNEKLFF.

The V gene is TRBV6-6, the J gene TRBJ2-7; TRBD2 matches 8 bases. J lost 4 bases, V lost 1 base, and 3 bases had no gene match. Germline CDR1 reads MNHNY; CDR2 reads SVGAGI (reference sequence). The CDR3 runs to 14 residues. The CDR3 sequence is CASSYLREAYEQYF. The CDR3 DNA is TGTGCCAGCAGTTACTTGCGGGAGGCTTACGAGCAGTACTTC.

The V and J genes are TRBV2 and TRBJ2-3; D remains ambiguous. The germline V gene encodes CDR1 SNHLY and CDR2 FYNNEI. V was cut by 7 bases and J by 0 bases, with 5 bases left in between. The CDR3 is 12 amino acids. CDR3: CASNPSTDTQYF. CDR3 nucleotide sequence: TGTGCCAGCAATCCTAGCACAGATACGCAGTATTTT.

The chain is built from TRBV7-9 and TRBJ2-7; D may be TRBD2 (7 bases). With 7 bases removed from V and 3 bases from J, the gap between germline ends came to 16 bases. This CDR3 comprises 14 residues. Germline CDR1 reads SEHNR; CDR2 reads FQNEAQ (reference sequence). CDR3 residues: CASTKGGDGYEQYF. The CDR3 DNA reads TGTGCCAGCACCAAGGGGGGGGACGGCTACGAGCAGTACTTC.

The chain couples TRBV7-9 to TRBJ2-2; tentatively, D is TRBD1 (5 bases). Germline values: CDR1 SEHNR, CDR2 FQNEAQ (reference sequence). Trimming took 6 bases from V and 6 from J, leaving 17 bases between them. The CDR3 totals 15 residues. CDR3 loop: CASSYLRGSAGELFF. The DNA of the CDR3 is TGTGCCAGCAGTTATCTTAGGGGCAGCGCCGGGGAGCTGTTTTTT. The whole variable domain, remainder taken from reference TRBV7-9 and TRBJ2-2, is DTGVSQNPRHKITKRGQNVTFRCDPISEHNRLYWYRQTLGQGPEFLTYFQNEAQLEKSRLLSDRFSAERPKGSFSTLEIQRTEQGDSAMYLCASSYLRGSAGELFFGEGSRLTVL.

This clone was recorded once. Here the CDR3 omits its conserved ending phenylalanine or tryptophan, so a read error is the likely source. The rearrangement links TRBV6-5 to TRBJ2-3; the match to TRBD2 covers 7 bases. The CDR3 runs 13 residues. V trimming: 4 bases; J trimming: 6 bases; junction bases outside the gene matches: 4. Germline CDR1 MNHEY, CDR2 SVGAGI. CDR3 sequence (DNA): TGTGCCAGCAGTTGGGGGGGAGCGGATACGCAGTATCTT. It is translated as CASSWGGADTQYL.

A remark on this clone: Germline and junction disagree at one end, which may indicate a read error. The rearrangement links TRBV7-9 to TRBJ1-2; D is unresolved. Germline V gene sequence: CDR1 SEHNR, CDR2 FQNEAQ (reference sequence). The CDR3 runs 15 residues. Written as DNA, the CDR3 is TGTTCCAGCAGCTTAGGCTCCTTCGGTCGATGGGGCTACACCTTC. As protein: CSSSLGSFGRWGYTF. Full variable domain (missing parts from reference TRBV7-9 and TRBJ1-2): DTGVSQNPRHKITKRGQNVTFRCDPISEHNRLYWYRQTLGQGPEFLTYFQNEAQLEKSRLLSDRFSAERPKGSFSTLEIQRTEQGDSAMYLCSSSLGSFGRWGYTFGSGTRLTVV.

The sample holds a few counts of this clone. The CDR3 loop is CASSLAGGHNEQFF. The CDR3 nucleotides are TGTGCCAGCAGCCTAGCGGGAGGCCACAATGAGCAGTTCTTC. The genes are TRBV2 and TRBJ2-1; 11 bases agree with TRBD2. V was clipped by 6 bases and J by 5 bases; unmatched bases: 3. CDR3 length equals 14 residues. Germline assignment: CDR1 SNHLY and CDR2 FYNNEI.

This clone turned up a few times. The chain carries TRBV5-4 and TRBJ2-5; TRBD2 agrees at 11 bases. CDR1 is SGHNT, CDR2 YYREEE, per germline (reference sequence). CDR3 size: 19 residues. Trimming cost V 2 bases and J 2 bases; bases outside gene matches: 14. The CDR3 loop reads CASSFRQFSGGAFQETQYF. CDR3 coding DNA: TGTGCCAGCAGCTTCCGCCAATTTAGCGGGGGGGCTTTTCAAGAGACCCAGTACTTC. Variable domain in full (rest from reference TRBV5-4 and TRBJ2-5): ETGVTQSPTHLIKTRGQQVTLRCSSQSGHNTVSWYQQALGQGPQFIFQYYREEENGRGNFPPRFSGLQFPNYSSELNVNALELDDSALYLCASSFRQFSGGAFQETQYFGPGTRLLVL.

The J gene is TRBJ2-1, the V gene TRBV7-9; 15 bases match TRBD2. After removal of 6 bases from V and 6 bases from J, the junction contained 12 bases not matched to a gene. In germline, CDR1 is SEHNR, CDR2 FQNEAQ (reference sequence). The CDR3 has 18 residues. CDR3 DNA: TGTGCCAGCAGGGACCTGGGACTAGCGGGGGGAACCGTCAATGAGCAGTTCTTC. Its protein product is CASRDLGLAGGTVNEQFF.